The 5 T cell receptor beta chains presented below share a single source sample, sequenced in a study of metastatic and nonmetastatic thyroid tumors. Before thyroid surgery, none of the patients had received any treatment. TCRdb re-analyzed the PCR reads through MiXCR. The table includes 25,000 to 35,000 clones, about 30% detected once. Sequenced: blood. Every receptor here comes from a female donor with papillary thyroid cancer or a benign thyroid nodule (not recorded which). Some clones in this sample may be carry-over from other donors' samples.

This clone has at least ten counts. The chain uses TRBV2 and TRBJ1-2; 9 bases match TRBD1. Germline CDR1 reads SNHLY; CDR2 reads FYNNEI. The CDR3 contains 14 residues. Unmatched junction bases numbered 6, after V lost 3 bases and J lost 7 bases. The CDR3 coding sequence is TGTGCCAGCAGTGAGGGGGGACAGGGAAGTGGCTACACCTTC. Its translation: CASSEGGQGSGYTF. The complete variable domain, with remaining parts taken from reference TRBV2 and TRBJ1-2, reads EPEVTQTPSHQVTQMGQEVILRCVPISNHLYFYWYRQILGQKVEFLVSFYNNEISEKSEIFDDQFSVERPDGSNFTLKIRSTKLEDSAMYFCASSEGGQGSGYTFGSGTRLTVV.

This clone was seen ten or more times. The chain employs TRBV19 and TRBJ1-2, with 7 bases lining up with TRBD1. J was trimmed by 0 bases and V by 9 bases; bases with no gene match: 10. The germline CDR1 and CDR2 sequences are LNHDA and SQIVND (reference sequence). The CDR3 has 15 amino acids. CDR3 sequence reads: CASHDRARANYGYTF. The CDR3 DNA sequence: TGTGCCAGCCACGACAGGGCCAGAGCTAACTATGGCTACACCTTC.

J is TRBJ2-7 and V is TRBV10-1; 9 bases fit TRBD2. The V gene end was trimmed by 7 bases and the J gene end by 1 base; junction bases not matched to a gene: 8. Germline CDR1 WNHNN, CDR2 SYGVQD (reference sequence). The CDR3 is made up of 15 amino acids. In DNA, the CDR3 is TGCGCCAGCACCCCGAGGCGGGGGGGGTCCTACGAGCAGTACTTC. This sequence encodes CASTPRRGGSYEQYF.

This clone was recorded at least ten times. The chain recombines TRBV7-2 with TRBJ1-3; D gene unclear. The CDR3 contains 14 residues. V was pared by 4 bases and J by 0 bases, with 7 bases between. Germline CDR1 and CDR2: SGHTA and FQGNSA. In DNA, the CDR3 is TGTGCCAGCAGCTCAGCCTTCTCTGGAAACACCATATATTTT. Protein product: CASSSAFSGNTIYF.

Many counts were recorded for this clone. This sequence joins TRBV30 and TRBJ2-2; 10 bases agree with TRBD1. The CDR3 sequence is 16 residues long. Trimming took 5 bases from V and 4 from J; bases not matched to a gene: 10. The germline CDR1 and CDR2 sequences are GTSNPN and SVGIG (reference sequence). CDR3 bases: TGTGCCTGGGTTTCCGGGACAGGGGCCTCCACCGGGGAGCTGTTTTTT. Its protein is CAWVSGTGASTGELFF. The whole variable domain, remainder taken from reference TRBV30 and TRBJ2-2, is SQTIHQWPATLVQPVGSPLSLECTVEGTSNPNLYWYRQAAGRGLQLLFYSVGIGQISSEVPQNLSASRPQDRQFILSSKKLLLSDSGFYLCAWVSGTGASTGELFFGEGSRLTVL.